The sequence of this TCR beta chain was determined in a study of CD8 T cells in ankylosing spondylitis. The TCR beta libraries were generated through quantitative 5'-RACE incorporating molecular barcodes. TCRdb reprocessed the 5' RACE reads with MiXCR, giving one entry per CDR3 protein. The sample lists 200,000 to 300,000 distinct CDR3 sequences; roughly a third were seen once. The ends were cut back, 4 bases at V and 3 bases at J, with 10 bases in the middle. The CDR3 is made up of 14 amino acids. Overall study findings and caveats: What seemed typical of ankylosing spondylitis blood was a TCR beta motif built from roughly eight highly homologous variants.

As for this clonotype: The antigen is undetermined.

This sequence was found in a male donor with ankylosing spondylitis or in good health (not recorded which). The sample taken for sequencing was blood, either unsorted or a sorted T cell fraction (not recorded which). The chain employs TRBV12-3 or TRBV12-4 and TRBJ1-3, with a weak D call TRBD1 (5 bases). CDR3: CASSWDGSGNTIYF. The CDR3 DNA sequence: TGTGCCAGCAGTTGGGACGGGAGTGGAAACACCATATATTTT.